Below, 19 T cell receptor beta chains from the same sample are listed, as sequenced in a study of T cells after yellow fever vaccination (dated by TCRdb to the late 2010s). Sample treatment or condition, as interpreted from the label and publication: live attenuated yellow fever vaccine strain. Library preparation was by 5' RACE. Sequencing was performed on an Illumina NovaSeq 6000. The raw public reads went through TCRdb reprocessing: fastp at Q25, MiXCR clone calling, in-frame beta chains kept. Under each unique CDR3 protein, matching rows form one entry showing the most common genes and DNA. This sample is represented by more than 300,000 distinct CDR3 sequences; about 10% of them were singletons. The top ten clonotypes cover 2.5% to 4% of the sample. This specimen consisted of CD4+ T cells sorted from PBMCs, obtained 45 days after the yellow fever booster vaccination. The receptors were sampled from a man in his late teens or twenties who received the YFV17D yellow fever vaccine.

The table lists this clonotype with a few counts. The chain has TRBV10-3 and TRBJ2-2; 10 bases map to TRBD1. Per germline, CDR1 ENHRY and CDR2 SYGVKD. This CDR3 has 13 amino acids. V trimming: 6 bases; J trimming: 6 bases; junction bases outside the gene matches: 1. The CDR3 spells CAIRTGGPGELFF. DNA for the CDR3: TGTGCCATCAGGACAGGGGGCCCCGGGGAGCTGTTTTTT.

CDR3 nucleotides: TGTGCCAGCAGTTCCGGACAGGGGTTGGGAGTCTACACCTTC. Translation: CASSSGQGLGVYTF. The J gene is TRBJ1-2, the V gene TRBV12-3 or TRBV12-4, with 9 nucleotides matching TRBD1. Trimming at V came to 4 bases and at J to 10 bases, leaving 10 bases not matched to a gene. CDR3 length equals 14 residues.

This clonotype was recorded at least ten times. This chain joins TRBV6-5 and TRBJ2-3; D gene uncertain. The CDR3 covers 14 residues. In germline, CDR1 is MNHEY, CDR2 SVGAGI. V lost 4 bases and J lost 7, with 15 bases in between. The CDR3 loop is CASSSLLDGNTQYF. The CDR3 DNA reads as TGTGCCAGCAGTTCTCTCTTGGACGGAAATACGCAGTATTTT.

CDR3 nucleotide sequence: TGCAGCGCCATGACAGAATTGGACTATGGCTACACCTTC. This codes for CSAMTELDYGYTF. The chain uses TRBV29-1 and TRBJ1-2; maybe TRBD1 (5 bases). Germline V gene data show CDR1 as SQVTM and CDR2 as ANQGSEA. Trimming pared 7 bases from V and 3 bases from J, leaving 15 bases between. CDR3 length: 13 residues.

This sequence joins TRBV7-2 and TRBJ2-3, with D possibly being TRBD2 (5 bases). Between the trimmed V and J ends, which lost 3 bases and 0 bases, there was a span of 7 bases. Looked up from germline, CDR1 is SGHTA and CDR2 is FQGNSA. CDR3 size: 14 residues. CDR3 region: CASSLTISTDTQYF. The CDR3 DNA reads as TGTGCCAGCAGCTTGACTATAAGCACAGATACGCAGTATTTT.

The chain links TRBV20-1 to TRBJ1-2; D possibly corresponds to TRBD1 (5 bases). This CDR3 comprises 15 residues. Looked up from germline, CDR1 is DFQATT and CDR2 is SNEGSKA (reference sequence). Trimming pared 6 bases from V and 3 bases from J, leaving 20 bases between. The CDR3 region is CSAPPGQGRDYGYTF. In nucleotides, the CDR3 is TGCAGTGCCCCTCCGGGCCAGGGCCGCGACTATGGCTACACCTTC.

A few counts support this clonotype. V is TRBV7-9 and J is TRBJ1-1, with a possible D match to TRBD1 (5 bases). The CDR3 has 15 residues. Trimming pared 4 bases from V and 2 bases from J, leaving 14 bases between. Germline CDR1 SEHNR, CDR2 FQNEAQ (reference sequence). CDR3 DNA sequence: TGTGCCAGCAGCTCATATCTGGGGCCAAACACTGAAGCTTTCTTT. Protein product: CASSSYLGPNTEAFF.

This clonotype appeared many times. The CDR3 DNA follows: TGCGCCAGCAGTTTTGGCCCGGGGGAAGGGACCCAGTACTTC. This encodes CASSFGPGEGTQYF. V usage is TRBV5-1 and J usage is TRBJ2-5; D might be TRBD2 (6 bases). Trimming took off 5 bases at V and 7 bases at J, with 18 bases between the two ends. The germline V gene encodes CDR1 SGHRS and CDR2 YFSETQ. The CDR3 has 14 amino acids.

This clonotype came up a few times. This sequence joins TRBV5-1 and TRBJ2-7; TRBD1 might be the D (5 bases). Germline-derived CDR1 and CDR2 are SGHRS and YFSETQ. CDR3 size: 16 residues. Trimming stripped 4 bases from V and 2 bases from J, with 19 bases between. Written as DNA, the CDR3 is TGCGCCAGCAGCCCAGCTGGGATATCAGGGACCTACGAGCAGTACTTC. Its protein is CASSPAGISGTYEQYF.

The chain joins TRBV7-9 to TRBJ1-1; D remains unclear. The germline V gene encodes CDR1 SEHNR and CDR2 FQNEAQ (reference sequence). This CDR3 is 17 amino acids long. Trimming took 2 bases from V and 0 from J, leaving 16 bases between them. Here the CDR3 DNA reads TGTGCCAGCAGCTTAAAGGCCTTGCTCGGGCTGAACACTGAAGCTTTCTTT. Amino acids: CASSLKALLGLNTEAFF.

J is TRBJ1-2 and V is TRBV7-2; perhaps TRBD1 as D (6 bases). The V end lost 1 base, the J end lost 4 bases, and 10 bases lay between the germline ends. CDR1 is SGHTA, CDR2 FQGNSA, per germline. This CDR3 comprises 14 residues. The CDR3 protein is CASSLDRAPYGYTF. The CDR3 DNA is TGTGCCAGCAGCTTAGACAGGGCTCCCTATGGCTACACCTTC.

This chain joins TRBV5-1 and TRBJ1-1; TRBD1 might be the D (5 bases). V lost 5 bases, J lost 1 base, and 15 bases lay in between. This CDR3 contains 15 residues. CDR1 SGHRS and CDR2 YFSETQ come from the germline V gene. This CDR3 reads CASSGQGSGNTEAFF. Written as DNA, the CDR3 is TGCGCCAGCAGTGGTCAGGGTAGTGGGAACACTGAAGCTTTCTTT.

Ten or more counts support this clonotype. The chain joins TRBV29-1 to TRBJ1-4; 7 bases align to TRBD1. V lost 4 bases and J lost 7; bases outside the gene matches: 6. The CDR3 has 13 residues. Germline V CDR1 and CDR2: SQVTM, ANQGSEA. CDR3 region: CSVASQGGEKLFF. In nucleotides, the CDR3 is TGCAGCGTTGCTTCGCAGGGGGGTGAAAAACTGTTTTTT.

The genes are TRBV4-2 and TRBJ1-6; perhaps TRBD1 as D (5 bases). V lost 2 bases and J lost 5, with 16 bases in between. The CDR3 is 17 amino acids. Germline CDR1 reads LGHNA; CDR2 reads YNFKEQ. Here the CDR3 reads CASSQPGLPGHNSPLHF. The CDR3 nucleotides read TGTGCCAGCAGCCAACCGGGACTCCCGGGACATAATTCACCCCTCCACTTT.

The chain couples TRBV29-1 to TRBJ2-1; D remains unclear. V gave up 3 bases and J gave up 8 bases, with 11 bases separating them. CDR3 size: 12 residues. Germline CDR1 reads SQVTM; CDR2 reads ANQGSEA. CDR3 bases: TGCAGCGTTGATGGCGGCAGATATGAGCAGTTCTTC. Residues: CSVDGGRYEQFF.

This clonotype occurred a few times. The V gene is TRBV6-2 or TRBV6-3, the J gene TRBJ1-5; D unclear. V was pared by 2 bases and J by 7 bases, with 12 bases between. Germline V gene lookup returns CDR1 MNHEY and CDR2 SVGEGT. This CDR3 comprises 14 residues. The CDR3 DNA reads TGTGCCAGCAGTTACCTCGGGGAAGGACAGCCCCAGCATTTT. This gives the protein CASSYLGEGQPQHF.

This clonotype appeared a few times. The gene calls are TRBV6-2 or TRBV6-3 and TRBJ1-6; D unresolved. CDR1 is MNHEY, CDR2 SVGEGT, per germline. Trimming stripped 6 bases from V and 8 bases from J, with 14 bases between. The CDR3 covers 14 residues. Written as DNA, the CDR3 is TGTGCCAGCAGCCCCGACATTCTCTATTCACCCCTCCACTTT. It specifies CASSPDILYSPLHF.

The chain carries TRBV20-1 and TRBJ2-1; D may be TRBD1 (6 bases). Trimming stripped 2 bases from V and 7 bases from J, with 9 bases between. This CDR3 has 12 residues. Germline V gene sequence: CDR1 DFQATT, CDR2 SNEGSKA (reference sequence). The CDR3 DNA reads as TGCAGTGCTAGATCAGGGGTAAATGAGCAGTTCTTC. It encodes CSARSGVNEQFF.

The J gene is TRBJ1-2, the V gene TRBV5-1; D gene uncertain. Looked up from germline, CDR1 is SGHRS and CDR2 is YFSETQ. CDR3 length: 15 residues. With 0 bases removed from V and 4 bases from J, the gap between germline ends came to 13 bases. CDR3 coding DNA: TGCGCCAGCAGCTTGGAGGTGGACCGTTTCTATGGCTACACCTTC. Amino acid sequence: CASSLEVDRFYGYTF.